The entry below gives a single TCR beta chain sequence along with its context. This sample was included in a study of blood T cell repertoires in COVID-19. Turning to the study itself: Whether acute or convalescent, the COVID-19 samples came from the United States, Italy and Spain. Sample material is recorded as cDNA or gDNA derived from T cells, B-cell-depleted T cells, or PBMCs.

Original methodology: The assay estimated nucleated cells by amplifying reference gene primers. Here immunoSEQ multiplex PCR was the method, and the copy in TCRdb shows in-frame clones only, minus some. V and J calls and clone size are given by that table; D and trimming were obtained from the DNA. Of about 160,000 clones listed, roughly 79% were seen once; the top ten hold over 20%. V dropped 8 bases and J dropped 11 bases, with 18 bases sitting between them. Per the germline V gene, CDR1 is SNHLY and CDR2 is FYNNEI. There are 12 residues in the CDR3. V and J are TRBV2 and TRBJ1-1, with unresolved D. The TCR sequence derives from an elderly woman with acute or convalescent COVID-19. Sample: peripheral blood. The CDR3 region is CASSYTESEAFF. DNA for the CDR3: TGTGCCAGCTCCTACACGGAGTCGGAGGCTTTCTTT.